This T cell receptor (beta chain) is from a study of blood T cell repertoires in COVID-19. TCRdb's copy holds only in-frame clones and misses some; the assay was immunoSEQ multiplex PCR. Among over 200,000 clones listed, approximately 88% were seen once. Germline CDR1 is GTSNPN and CDR2 is SVGIG (reference sequence). The CDR3 is made up of 13 amino acids. The V segment lost 5 bases and the J segment 12 bases; nucleotides outside the gene matches: 8. Sequenced: PBMCs or T cells enriched from blood (not recorded which). The TCR originated in a woman aged 25-40 years who had been exposed to COVID-19. The genes are TRBV30 and TRBJ1-6; 9 positions agree with TRBD1. Written as DNA, the CDR3 is TGTGCCTGGGATTACGGACAGGGGATACCCCTCCACTTT. Translating gives CAWDYGQGIPLHF. The variable domain in full, with the rest retrieved from reference TRBV30 and TRBJ1-6, is SQTIHQWPATLVQPVGSPLSLECTVEGTSNPNLYWYRQAAGRGLQLLFYSVGIGQISSEVPQNLSASRPQDRQFILSSKKLLLSDSGFYLCAWDYGQGIPLHFGNGTRLTVT.